The 2 T cell receptor beta chains reported below all come from one sample, sequenced in a study of cytomegalovirus exposure and HLA in healthy donors (dated by TCRdb to about 2017). To prepare the library, the immunoSEQ multiplex PCR assay was applied. Entries here come from immuneACCESS through TCRdb and include only in-frame sequences with V and J called. Some clones fail to appear in such tables; in the studies checked, an unresolved V gene covers under half of the shortfall, and the cause of the remainder is unknown. The sample records 120,000 or so clones, roughly 89% of which are singletons. About 1.9% of the sample comes from the top ten. The sample was PBMCs. The receptors were sampled from a woman aged 18 to 35 in good health and CMV-seronegative.

The rearrangement uses TRBV9 and TRBJ2-1; 10 bases match TRBD2. Unmatched junction bases numbered 3, after V lost 0 bases and J lost 3 bases. The germline gives CDR1 SGDLS, CDR2 YYNGEE. The CDR3 consists of 16 residues. The CDR3 sequence: CASSVGSSGGYNEQFF. The CDR3 DNA is TGTGCCAGCAGCGTAGGTTCTAGCGGGGGCTACAATGAGCAGTTCTTC.

The rearrangement joins TRBV6-5 to TRBJ1-1; TRBD1 aligns across 7 bases. The CDR3 covers 12 residues. V shed 5 bases, J shed 6 bases, and the junction held 3 bases outside the gene matches. CDR1 is MNHEY and CDR2 is SVGAGI in the germline V gene. CDR3 sequence reads: CASSRQGSEAFF. DNA of the CDR3: TGTGCCAGCAGTCGACAGGGCTCTGAAGCTTTCTTT.